This T cell receptor beta chain was captured by sequencing in a study of cytomegalovirus exposure and HLA in healthy donors. The wider study: Out of 150 million to 200 million T cells, an earlier analysis found around 120 million unique TCR beta sequences in total. General study points: There were 164 TCR beta chains listed as cytomegalovirus-associated.

The PCR was carried out with 60 Vbeta primers and 13 Jbeta primers. Libraries were prepared by immunoSEQ multiplex PCR; TCRdb keeps only in-frame clonotypes and omits some of them. The data contain roughly 190,000 clones, 75% to 90% of them seen just once; the ten biggest clones take up roughly 2.8%. The germline V gene encodes CDR1 SGHDT and CDR2 YYEEEE. The CDR3 has 14 amino acids. V was trimmed by 4 bases and J by 2 bases, leaving 13 bases between them. Remarks on this clone: Its target is not known.

The J gene is TRBJ2-7, the V gene TRBV5-6; possibly TRBD2 for D (6 bases). Input material: PBMCs. This TCR derives from a woman between 50 and 59 years old in good health and CMV-seropositive. For the CDR3, the DNA is TGTGCCAGCAGCAGGTGGGGGGTCCCCTACGAGCAGTACTTC. Translation gives CASSRWGVPYEQYF.